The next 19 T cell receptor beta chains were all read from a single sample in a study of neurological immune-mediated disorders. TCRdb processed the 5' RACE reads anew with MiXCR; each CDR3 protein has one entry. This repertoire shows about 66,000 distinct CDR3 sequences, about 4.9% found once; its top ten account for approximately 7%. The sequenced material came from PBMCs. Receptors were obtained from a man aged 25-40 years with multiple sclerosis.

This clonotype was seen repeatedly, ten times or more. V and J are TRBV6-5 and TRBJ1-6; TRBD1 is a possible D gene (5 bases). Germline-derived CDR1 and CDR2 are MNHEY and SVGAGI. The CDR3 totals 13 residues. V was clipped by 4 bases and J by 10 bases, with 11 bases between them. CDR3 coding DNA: TGTGCCAGCAGTTCCAGGGTCGAATCACCCCTCCACTTT. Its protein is CASSSRVESPLHF.

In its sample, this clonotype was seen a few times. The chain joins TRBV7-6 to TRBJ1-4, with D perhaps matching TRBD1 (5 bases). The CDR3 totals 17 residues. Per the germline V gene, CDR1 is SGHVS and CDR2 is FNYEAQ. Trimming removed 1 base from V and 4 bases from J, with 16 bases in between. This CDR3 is CASSLGFKGRLNEKLFF. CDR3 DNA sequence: TGTGCCAGCAGCTTAGGGTTTAAGGGGCGCCTTAATGAAAAACTGTTTTTT.

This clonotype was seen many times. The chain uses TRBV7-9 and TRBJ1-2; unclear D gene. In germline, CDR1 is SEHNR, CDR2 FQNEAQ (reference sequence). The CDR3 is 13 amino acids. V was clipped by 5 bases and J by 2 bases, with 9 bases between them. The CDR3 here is CASSPDGNYGYTF. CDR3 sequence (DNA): TGTGCCAGCAGCCCTGACGGGAACTATGGCTACACCTTC. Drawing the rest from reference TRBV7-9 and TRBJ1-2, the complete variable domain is DTGVSQNPRHKITKRGQNVTFRCDPISEHNRLYWYRQTLGQGPEFLTYFQNEAQLEKSRLLSDRFSAERPKGSFSTLEIQRTEQGDSAMYLCASSPDGNYGYTFGSGTRLTVV.

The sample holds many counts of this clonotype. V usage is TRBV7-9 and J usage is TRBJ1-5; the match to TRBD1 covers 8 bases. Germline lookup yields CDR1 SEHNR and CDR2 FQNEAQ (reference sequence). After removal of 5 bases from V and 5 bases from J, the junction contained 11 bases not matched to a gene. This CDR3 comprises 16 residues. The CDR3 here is CASSRYGTGGDQPQHF. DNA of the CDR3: TGTGCCAGCAGCCGATATGGGACAGGCGGGGATCAGCCCCAGCATTTT.

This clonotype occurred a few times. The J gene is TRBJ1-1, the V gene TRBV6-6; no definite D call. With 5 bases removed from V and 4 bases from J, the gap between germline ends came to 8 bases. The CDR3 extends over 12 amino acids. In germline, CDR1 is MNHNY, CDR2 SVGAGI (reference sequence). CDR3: CASSKLGTEAFF. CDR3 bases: TGTGCCAGCAGTAAGTTGGGCACTGAAGCTTTCTTT.

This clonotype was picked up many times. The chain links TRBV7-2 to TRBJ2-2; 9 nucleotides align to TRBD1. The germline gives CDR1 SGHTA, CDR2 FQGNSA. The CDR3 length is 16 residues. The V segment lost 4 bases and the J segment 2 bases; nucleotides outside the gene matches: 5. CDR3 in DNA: TGTGCCAGCAGCTCATGGACAGGGGCCAACACCGGGGAGCTGTTTTTT. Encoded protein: CASSSWTGANTGELFF.

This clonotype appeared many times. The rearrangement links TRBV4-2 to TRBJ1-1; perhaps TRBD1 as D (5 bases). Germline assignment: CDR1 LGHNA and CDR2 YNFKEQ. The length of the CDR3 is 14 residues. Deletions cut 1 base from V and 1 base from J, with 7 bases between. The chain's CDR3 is CASSQGDRNTEAFF. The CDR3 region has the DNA TGTGCCAGCAGCCAAGGGGACCGGAACACTGAAGCTTTCTTT.

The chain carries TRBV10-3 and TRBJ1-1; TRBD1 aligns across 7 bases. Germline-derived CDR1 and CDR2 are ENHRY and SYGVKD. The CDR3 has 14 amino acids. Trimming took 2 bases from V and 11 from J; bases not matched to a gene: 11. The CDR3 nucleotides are TGTGCCATCAGTGAGGTAAACAGGGGCGTAGTGGCTTTCTTT. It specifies CAISEVNRGVVAFF.

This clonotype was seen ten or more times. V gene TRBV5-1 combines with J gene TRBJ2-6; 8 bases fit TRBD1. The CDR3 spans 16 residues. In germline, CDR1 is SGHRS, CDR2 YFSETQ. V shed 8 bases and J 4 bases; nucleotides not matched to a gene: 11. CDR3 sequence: CASQTGEGSGANVLTF. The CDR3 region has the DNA TGCGCCAGTCAGACAGGGGAAGGTTCCGGGGCCAACGTCCTGACTTTC.

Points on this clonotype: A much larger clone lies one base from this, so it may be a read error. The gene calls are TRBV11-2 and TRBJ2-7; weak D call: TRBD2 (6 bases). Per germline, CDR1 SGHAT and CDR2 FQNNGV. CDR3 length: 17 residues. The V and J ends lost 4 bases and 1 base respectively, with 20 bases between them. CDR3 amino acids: CASSSPRVEGISYEQYF. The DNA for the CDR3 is TGTGCCAGCAGCTCCCCTCGTGTGGAGGGGATATCCTACGAGCAGTACTTC.

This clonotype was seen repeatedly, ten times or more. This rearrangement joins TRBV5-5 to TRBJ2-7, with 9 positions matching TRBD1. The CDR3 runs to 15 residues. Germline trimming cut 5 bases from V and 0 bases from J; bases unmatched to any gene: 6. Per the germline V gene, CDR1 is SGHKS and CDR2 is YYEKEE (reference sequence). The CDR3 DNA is TGTGCCAGCAGACCCGGGACAGGGAGCTCCTACGAGCAGTACGTC. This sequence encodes CASRPGTGSSYEQYV.

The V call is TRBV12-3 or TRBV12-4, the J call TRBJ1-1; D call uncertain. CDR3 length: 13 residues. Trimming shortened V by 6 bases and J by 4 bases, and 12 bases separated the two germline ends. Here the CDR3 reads CASRRKGVTEAFF. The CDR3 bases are TGTGCCAGCAGGAGAAAGGGAGTCACTGAAGCTTTCTTT.

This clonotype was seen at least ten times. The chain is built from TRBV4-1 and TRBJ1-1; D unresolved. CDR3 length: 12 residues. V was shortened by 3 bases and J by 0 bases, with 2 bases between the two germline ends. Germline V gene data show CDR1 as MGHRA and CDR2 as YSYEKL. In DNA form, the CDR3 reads TGCGCCAGCAGCCAGATGAACACTGAAGCTTTCTTT. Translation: CASSQMNTEAFF.

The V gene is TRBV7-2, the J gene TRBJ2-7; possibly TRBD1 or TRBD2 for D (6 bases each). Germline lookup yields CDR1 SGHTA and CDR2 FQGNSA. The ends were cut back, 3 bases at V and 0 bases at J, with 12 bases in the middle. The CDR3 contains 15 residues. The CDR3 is CASSLGGQLSYEQYV. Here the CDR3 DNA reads TGTGCCAGCAGCTTGGGAGGACAGCTCTCCTACGAGCAGTACGTC.

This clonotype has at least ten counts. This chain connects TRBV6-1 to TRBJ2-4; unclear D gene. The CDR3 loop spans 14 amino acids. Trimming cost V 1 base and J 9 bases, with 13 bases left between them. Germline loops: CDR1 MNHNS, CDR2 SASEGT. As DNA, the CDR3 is TGTGCCAGCAGTGAAGGGGCCCTTGCCACCATTCAGTACTTC. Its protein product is CASSEGALATIQYF.

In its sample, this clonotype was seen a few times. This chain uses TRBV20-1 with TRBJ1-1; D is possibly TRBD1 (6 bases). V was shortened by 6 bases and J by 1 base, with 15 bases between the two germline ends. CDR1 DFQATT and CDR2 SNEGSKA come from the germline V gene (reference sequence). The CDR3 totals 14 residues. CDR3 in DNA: TGCAGTGCCCGAGGAGGGGGGGGGAACACTGAAGCTTTCTTT. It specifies CSARGGGGNTEAFF.

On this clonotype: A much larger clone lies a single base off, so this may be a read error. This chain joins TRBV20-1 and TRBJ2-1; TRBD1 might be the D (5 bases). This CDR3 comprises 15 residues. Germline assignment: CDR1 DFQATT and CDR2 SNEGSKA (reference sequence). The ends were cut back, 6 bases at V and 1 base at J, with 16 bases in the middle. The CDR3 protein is CSAGAHRRSYNEQFF. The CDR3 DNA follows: TGCAGTGCCGGAGCCCACAGGAGATCCTACAATGAGCAGTTCTTC.

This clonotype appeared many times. CDR3: CASSSRVSGNTIYF. The CDR3 nucleotides read TGTGCCAGCAGTTCCAGAGTCTCTGGAAACACCATATATTTT. The V and J genes are TRBV6-5 and TRBJ1-3; unclear D gene. There are 14 residues in the CDR3. The germline gives CDR1 MNHEY, CDR2 SVGAGI. Trimming shortened V by 4 bases and J by 0 bases, and 7 bases separated the two germline ends.

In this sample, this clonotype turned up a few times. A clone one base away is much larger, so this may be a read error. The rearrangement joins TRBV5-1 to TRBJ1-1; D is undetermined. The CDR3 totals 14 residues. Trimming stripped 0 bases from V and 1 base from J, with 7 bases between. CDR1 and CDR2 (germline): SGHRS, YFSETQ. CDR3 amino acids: CASSLEVKNTEAFF. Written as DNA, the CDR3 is TGCGCCAGCAGCTTGGAAGTAAAGAACACTGAAGCTTTCTTT.